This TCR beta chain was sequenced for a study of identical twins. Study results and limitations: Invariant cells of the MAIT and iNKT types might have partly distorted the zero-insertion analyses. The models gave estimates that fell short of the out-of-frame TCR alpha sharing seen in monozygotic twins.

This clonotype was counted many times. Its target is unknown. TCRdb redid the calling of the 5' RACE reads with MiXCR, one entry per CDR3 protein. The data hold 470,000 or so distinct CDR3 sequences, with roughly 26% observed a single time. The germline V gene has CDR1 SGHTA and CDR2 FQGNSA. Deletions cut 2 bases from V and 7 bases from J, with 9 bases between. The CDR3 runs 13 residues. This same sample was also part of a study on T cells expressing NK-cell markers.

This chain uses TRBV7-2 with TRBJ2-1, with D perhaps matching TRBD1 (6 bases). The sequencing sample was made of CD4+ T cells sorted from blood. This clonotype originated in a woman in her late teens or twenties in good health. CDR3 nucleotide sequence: TGTGCCAGCAGCTTATCGGACAGTAATGAGCAGTTCTTC. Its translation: CASSLSDSNEQFF.